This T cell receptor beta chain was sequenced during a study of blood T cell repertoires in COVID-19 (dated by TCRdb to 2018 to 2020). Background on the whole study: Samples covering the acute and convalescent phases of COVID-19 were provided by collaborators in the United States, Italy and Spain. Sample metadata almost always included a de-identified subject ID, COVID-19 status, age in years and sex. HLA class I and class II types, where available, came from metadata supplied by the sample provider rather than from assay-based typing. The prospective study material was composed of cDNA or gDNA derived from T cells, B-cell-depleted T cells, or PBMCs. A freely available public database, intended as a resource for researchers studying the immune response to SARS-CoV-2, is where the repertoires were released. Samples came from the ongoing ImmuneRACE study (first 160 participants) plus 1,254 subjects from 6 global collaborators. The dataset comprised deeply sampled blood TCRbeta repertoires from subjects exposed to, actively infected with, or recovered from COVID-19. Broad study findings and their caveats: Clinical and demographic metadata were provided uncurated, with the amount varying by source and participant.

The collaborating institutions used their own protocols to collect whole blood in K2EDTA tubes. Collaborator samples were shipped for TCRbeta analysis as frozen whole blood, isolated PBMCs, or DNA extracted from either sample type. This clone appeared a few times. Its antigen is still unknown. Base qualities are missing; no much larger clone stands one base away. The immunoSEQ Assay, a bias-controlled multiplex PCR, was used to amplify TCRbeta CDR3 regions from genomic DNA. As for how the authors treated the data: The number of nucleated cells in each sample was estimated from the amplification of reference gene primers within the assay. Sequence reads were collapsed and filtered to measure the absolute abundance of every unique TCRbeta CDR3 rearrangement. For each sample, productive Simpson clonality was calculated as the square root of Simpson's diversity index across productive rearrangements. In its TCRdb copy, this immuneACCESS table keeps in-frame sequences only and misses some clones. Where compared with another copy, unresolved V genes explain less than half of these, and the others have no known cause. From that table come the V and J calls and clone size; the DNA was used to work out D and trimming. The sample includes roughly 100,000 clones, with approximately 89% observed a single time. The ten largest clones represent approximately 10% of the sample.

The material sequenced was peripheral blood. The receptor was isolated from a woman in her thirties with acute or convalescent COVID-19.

This receptor has the CDR3 CASSPAGVNEKLFF. The nucleotide sequence is TGTGCCAGCAGCCCGGCGGGGGTTAATGAAAAACTGTTTTTT. The chain is encoded by TRBV7-9 joined to TRBJ1-4; the D gene is possibly TRBD1, with 5 bases matching. The cysteine opens and the phenylalanine closes a CDR3 of 14 amino acids. The retained sequence is limited to the CDR3, 42 bases, with the frame set at the first base. CDR1 SEHNR and CDR2 FQNEAQ are derived from the germline V gene (reference sequence). Between the V and J ends, shortened by 5 bases and 4 bases respectively, the junction contains 11 bases.